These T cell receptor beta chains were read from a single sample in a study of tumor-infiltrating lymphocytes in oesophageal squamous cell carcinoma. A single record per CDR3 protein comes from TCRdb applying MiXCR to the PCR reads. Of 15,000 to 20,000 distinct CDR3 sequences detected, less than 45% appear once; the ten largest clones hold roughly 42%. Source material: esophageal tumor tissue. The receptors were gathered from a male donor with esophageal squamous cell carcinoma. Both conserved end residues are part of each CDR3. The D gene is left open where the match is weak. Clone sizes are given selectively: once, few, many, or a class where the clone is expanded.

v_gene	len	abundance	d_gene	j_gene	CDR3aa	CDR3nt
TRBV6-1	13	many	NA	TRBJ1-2	CASSTDRRYGYTF	TGTGCCAGCAGCACCGACAGGAGGTATGGCTACACCTTC
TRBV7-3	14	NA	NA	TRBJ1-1	CASSLGQTNTEAFF	TGTGCCAGCAGCCTTGGACAGACGAACACTGAAGCTTTCTTT
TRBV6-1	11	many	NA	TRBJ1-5	CASSTNQPQHF	TGTGCCAGCAGTACTAATCAGCCCCAGCATTTT
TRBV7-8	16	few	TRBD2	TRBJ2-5	CASAQIPLSGRETQYF	TGTGCCAGCGCTCAAATCCCTCTCAGCGGGAGAGAGACCCAGTACTTC
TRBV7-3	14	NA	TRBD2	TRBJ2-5	CASSPQAGEETQYF	TGTGCCAGCAGCCCTCAAGCGGGAGAGGAGACCCAGTACTTC
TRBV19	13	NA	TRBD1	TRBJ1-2	CASSTQTGNGYAF	TGTGCCAGTAGTACCCAGACAGGGAATGGCTACGCCTTC
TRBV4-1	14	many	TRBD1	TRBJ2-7	CASSQGQGGNEQYF	TGCGCCAGCAGCCAAGGACAGGGTGGCAATGAGCAGTACTTC
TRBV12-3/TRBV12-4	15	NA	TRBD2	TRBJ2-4	CASSFEGGRYNEQYF	TGTGCCAGCAGTTTCGAGGGCGGGAGGTACAATGAGCAGTACTTC
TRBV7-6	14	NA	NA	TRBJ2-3	CASSLNGNADTQYF	TGTGCCAGCAGCTTAAACGGGAACGCAGATACGCAGTATTTT
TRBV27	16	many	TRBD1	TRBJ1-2	CASSPLHQQGADGYTF	TGTGCCAGCAGTCCCCTCCATCAACAGGGGGCGGACGGCTACACCTTC
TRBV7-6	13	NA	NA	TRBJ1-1	CASSPGLDTEAFF	TGTGCTAGCAGCCCAGGGTTGGACACTGAAGCTTTCTTT
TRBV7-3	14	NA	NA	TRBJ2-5	CASSARNFQETQYF	TGTGCCAGCAGCGCCAGAAATTTTCAAGAGACCCAGTACTTC
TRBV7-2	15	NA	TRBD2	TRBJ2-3	CASSLAGISTDTQYF	TGTGCCAGCAGCCTAGCGGGGATATCCACAGATACGCAGTATTTT
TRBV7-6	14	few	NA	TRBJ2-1	CASSLLGDSNEQFF	TGTGCCAGCAGCTTACTCGGAGATTCGAATGAGCAGTTCTTC
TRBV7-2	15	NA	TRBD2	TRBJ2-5	CASSSGLAGRETQYF	TGTGCCAGCAGCTCAGGACTAGCGGGACGGGAGACCCAGTACTTC